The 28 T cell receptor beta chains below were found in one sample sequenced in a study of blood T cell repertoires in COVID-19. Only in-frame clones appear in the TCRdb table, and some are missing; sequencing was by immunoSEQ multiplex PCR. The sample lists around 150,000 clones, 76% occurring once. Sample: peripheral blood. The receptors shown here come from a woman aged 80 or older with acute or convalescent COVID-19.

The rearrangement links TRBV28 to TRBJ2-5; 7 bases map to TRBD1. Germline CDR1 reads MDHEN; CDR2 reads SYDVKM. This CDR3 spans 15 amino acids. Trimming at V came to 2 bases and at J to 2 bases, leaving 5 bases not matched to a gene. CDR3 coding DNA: TGTGCCAGCAGTTTACCCCGGACAGGACAAGAGACCCAGTACTTC. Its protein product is CASSLPRTGQETQYF. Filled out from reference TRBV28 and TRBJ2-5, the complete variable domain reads DVKVTQSSRYLVKRTGEKVFLECVQDMDHENMFWYRQDPGLGLRLIYFSYDVKMKEKGDIPEGYSVSREKKERFSLILESASTNQTSMYLCASSLPRTGQETQYFGPGTRLLVL.

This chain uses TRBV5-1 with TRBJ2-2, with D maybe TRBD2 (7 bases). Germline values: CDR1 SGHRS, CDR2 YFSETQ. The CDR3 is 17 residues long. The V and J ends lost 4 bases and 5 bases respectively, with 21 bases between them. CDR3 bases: TGCGCCAGCAGCCCGCGGGGGCAGGGTGGTAGTACCGGGGAGCTGTTTTTT. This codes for CASSPRGQGGSTGELFF.

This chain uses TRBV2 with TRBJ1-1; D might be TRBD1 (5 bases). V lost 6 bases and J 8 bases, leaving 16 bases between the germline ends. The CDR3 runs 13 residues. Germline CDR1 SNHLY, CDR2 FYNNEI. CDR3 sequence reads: CASSPTGAGEAFF. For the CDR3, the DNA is TGTGCCAGCAGCCCAACAGGAGCGGGAGAAGCTTTCTTT.

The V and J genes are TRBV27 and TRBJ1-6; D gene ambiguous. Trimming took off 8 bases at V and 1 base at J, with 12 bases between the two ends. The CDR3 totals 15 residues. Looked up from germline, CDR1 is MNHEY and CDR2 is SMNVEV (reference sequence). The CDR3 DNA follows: TGTGCCAGCCGCCCCGTCGCGTCCTATAATTCACCCCTCCACTTT. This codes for CASRPVASYNSPLHF.

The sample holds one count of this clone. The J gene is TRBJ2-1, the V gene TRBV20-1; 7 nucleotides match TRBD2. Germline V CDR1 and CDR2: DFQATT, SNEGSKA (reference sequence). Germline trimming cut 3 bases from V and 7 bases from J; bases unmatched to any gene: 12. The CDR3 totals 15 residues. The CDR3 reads CSASWRERLNNEQFF. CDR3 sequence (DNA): TGCAGTGCTAGTTGGCGGGAGAGGCTGAATAATGAGCAGTTCTTC.

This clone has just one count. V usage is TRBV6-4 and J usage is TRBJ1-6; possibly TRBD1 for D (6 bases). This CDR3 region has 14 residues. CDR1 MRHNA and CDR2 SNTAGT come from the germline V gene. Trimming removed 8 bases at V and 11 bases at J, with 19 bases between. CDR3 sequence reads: CASGRQEGGPPLHF. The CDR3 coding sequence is TGTGCCAGCGGGAGACAGGAAGGGGGTCCACCCCTCCACTTT.

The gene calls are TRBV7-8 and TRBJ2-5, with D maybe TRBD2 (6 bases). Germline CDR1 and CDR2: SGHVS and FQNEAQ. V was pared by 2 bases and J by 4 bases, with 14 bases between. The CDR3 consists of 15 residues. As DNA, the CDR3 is TGTGCCAGCAGCTTAACAGGAGGGACTTCAGAGACCCAGTACTTC. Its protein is CASSLTGGTSETQYF.

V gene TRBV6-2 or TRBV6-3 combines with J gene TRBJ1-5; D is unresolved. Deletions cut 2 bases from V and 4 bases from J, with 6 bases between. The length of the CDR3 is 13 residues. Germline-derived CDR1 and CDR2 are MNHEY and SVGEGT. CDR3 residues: CASSYLVNQPQHF. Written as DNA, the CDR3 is TGTGCCAGCAGTTACCTTGTGAATCAGCCCCAGCATTTT.

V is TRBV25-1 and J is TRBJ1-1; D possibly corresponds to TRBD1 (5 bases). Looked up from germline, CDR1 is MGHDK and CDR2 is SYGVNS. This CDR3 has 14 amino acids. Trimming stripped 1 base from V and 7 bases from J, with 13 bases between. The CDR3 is CASSESTGYYEAFF. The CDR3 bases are TGTGCCAGCAGTGAATCTACAGGCTATTATGAAGCTTTCTTT.

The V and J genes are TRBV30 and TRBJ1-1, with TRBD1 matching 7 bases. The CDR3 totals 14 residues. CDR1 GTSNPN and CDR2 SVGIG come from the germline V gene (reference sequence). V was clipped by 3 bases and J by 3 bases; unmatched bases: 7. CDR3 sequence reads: CAWRHRGWDTEAFF. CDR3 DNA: TGTGCCTGGAGACACAGGGGATGGGACACTGAAGCTTTCTTT.

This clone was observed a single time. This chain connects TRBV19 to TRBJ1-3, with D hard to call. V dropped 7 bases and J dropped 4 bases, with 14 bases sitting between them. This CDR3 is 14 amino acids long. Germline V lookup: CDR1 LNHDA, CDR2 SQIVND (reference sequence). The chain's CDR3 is CASTLSGVGNTIYF. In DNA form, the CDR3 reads TGTGCCAGTACTCTGAGCGGGGTCGGAAACACCATATATTTT.

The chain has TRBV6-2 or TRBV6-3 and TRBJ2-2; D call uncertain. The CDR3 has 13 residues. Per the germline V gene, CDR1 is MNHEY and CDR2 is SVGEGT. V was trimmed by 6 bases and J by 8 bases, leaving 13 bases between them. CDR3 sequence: CASSPSYPGELFF. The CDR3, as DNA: TGTGCCAGCAGCCCAAGCTACCCGGGGGAGCTGTTTTTT.

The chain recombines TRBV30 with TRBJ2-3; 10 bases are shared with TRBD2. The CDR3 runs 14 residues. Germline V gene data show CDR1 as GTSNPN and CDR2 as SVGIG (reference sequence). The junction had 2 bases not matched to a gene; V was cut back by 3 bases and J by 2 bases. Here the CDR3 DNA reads TGTGCCTGGAGACTAGCGGGAACCACAGATACGCAGTATTTT. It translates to CAWRLAGTTDTQYF.

CDR3 loop: CASISGGTEAFF. The CDR3 DNA reads as TGTGCCAGCATCTCCGGGGGGACTGAAGCTTTCTTT. J is TRBJ1-1 and V is TRBV7-2; maybe TRBD1 (5 bases). V lost 7 bases to trimming and J lost 5 bases, with 11 bases between them. The CDR3 runs 12 residues. Germline lookup yields CDR1 SGHTA and CDR2 FQGNSA.

The CDR3 reads CATSATSGSQTDTQYF. CDR3 coding DNA: TGTGCCACCAGTGCGACTAGCGGGAGCCAAACAGATACGCAGTATTTT. The genes are TRBV24-1 and TRBJ2-3; 12 bases agree with TRBD2. The CDR3 is made up of 16 amino acids. In germline, CDR1 is KGHDR, CDR2 SFDVKD. V gave up 5 bases and J gave up 3 bases; unmatched junction bases: 5.

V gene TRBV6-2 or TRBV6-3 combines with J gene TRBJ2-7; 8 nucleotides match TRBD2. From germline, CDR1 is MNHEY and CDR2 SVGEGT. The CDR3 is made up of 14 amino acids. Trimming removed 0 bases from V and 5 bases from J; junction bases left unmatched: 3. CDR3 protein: CASSYSSGGNEQYF. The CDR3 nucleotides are TGTGCCAGCAGTTACTCAAGCGGGGGTAACGAGCAGTACTTC.

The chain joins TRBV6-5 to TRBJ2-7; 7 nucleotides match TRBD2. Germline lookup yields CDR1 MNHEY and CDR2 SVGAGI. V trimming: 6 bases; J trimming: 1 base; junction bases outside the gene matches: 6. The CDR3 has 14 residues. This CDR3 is CASSLTGGSYEQYF. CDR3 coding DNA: TGTGCCAGCAGCCTCACGGGGGGTTCCTACGAGCAGTACTTC.

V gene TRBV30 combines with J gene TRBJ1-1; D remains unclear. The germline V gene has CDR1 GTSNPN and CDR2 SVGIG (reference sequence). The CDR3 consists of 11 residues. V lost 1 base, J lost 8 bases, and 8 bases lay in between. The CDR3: CAWSETDEAFF. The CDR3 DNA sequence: TGTGCCTGGAGTGAAACAGACGAAGCTTTCTTT.

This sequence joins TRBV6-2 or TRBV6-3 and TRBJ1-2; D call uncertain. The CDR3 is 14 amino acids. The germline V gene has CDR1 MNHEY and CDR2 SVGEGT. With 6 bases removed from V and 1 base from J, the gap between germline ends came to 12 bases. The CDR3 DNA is TGTGCCAGCAGCCCAAACACAGTTAACTATGGCTACACCTTC. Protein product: CASSPNTVNYGYTF.

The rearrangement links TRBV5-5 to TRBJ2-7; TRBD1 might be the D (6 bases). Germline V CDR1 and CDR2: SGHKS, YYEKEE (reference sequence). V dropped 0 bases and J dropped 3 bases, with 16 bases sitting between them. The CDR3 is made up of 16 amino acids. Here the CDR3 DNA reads TGTGCCAGCAGCTTGGCCCTGGATGGGGGCATCTACGAGCAGTACTTC. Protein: CASSLALDGGIYEQYF.

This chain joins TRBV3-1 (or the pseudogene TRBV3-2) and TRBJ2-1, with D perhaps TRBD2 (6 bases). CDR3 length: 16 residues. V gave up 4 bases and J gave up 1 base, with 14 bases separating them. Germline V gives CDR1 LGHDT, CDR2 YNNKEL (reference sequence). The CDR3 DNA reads TGTGCCAGCAGCCGAGGCGGGGCTGAGTCCTACAATGAGCAGTTCTTC. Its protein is CASSRGGAESYNEQFF.

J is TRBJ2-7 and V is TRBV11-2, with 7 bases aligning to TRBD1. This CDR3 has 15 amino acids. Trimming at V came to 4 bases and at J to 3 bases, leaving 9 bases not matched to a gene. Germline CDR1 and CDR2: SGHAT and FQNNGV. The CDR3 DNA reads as TGTGCCAGCAGCTGGGCCAGGGGGACCTACTACGAGCAGTACTTC. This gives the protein CASSWARGTYYEQYF. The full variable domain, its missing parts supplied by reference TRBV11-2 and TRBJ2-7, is EAGVAQSPRYKIIEKRQSVAFWCNPISGHATLYWYQQILGQGPKLLIQFQNNGVVDDSQLPKDRFSAERLKGVDSTLKIQPAKLEDSAVYLCASSWARGTYYEQYFGPGTRLTVT.

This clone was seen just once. CDR3 amino acids: CASSPFGPQETQYF. DNA of the CDR3: TGTGCCAGCTCACCTTTTGGGCCGCAAGAGACCCAGTACTTC. The chain combines TRBV18 with TRBJ2-5; the D is unclear. The CDR3 loop spans 14 amino acids. Germline-derived CDR1 and CDR2 are KGHSH and LQKENI. Trimming shortened V by 3 bases and J by 2 bases, and 10 bases separated the two germline ends.

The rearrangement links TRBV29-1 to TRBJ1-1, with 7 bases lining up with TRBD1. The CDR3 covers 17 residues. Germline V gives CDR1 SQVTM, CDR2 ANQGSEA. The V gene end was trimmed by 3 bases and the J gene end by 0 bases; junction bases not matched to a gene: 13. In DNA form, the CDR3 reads TGCAGCGTTGATTGGGACAGCGGGAGGGGCATGAACACTGAAGCTTTCTTT. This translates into CSVDWDSGRGMNTEAFF.

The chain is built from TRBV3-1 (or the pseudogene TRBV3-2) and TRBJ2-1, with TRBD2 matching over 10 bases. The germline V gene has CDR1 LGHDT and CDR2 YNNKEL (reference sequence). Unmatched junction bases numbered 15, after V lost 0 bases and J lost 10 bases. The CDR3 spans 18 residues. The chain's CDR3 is CASSQDRWPSGGSREQFF. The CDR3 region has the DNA TGTGCCAGCAGCCAAGATCGGTGGCCTAGCGGGGGTTCTCGGGAGCAGTTCTTC.

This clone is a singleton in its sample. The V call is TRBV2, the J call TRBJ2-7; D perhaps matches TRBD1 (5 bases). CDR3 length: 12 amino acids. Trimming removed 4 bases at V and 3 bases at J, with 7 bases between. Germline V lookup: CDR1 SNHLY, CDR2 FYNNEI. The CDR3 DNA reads TGTGCCAGCAGTGGCGACAGCTACGAGCAGTACTTC. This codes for CASSGDSYEQYF. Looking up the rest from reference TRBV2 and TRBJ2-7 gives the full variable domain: EPEVTQTPSHQVTQMGQEVILRCVPISNHLYFYWYRQILGQKVEFLVSFYNNEISEKSEIFDDQFSVERPDGSNFTLKIRSTKLEDSAMYFCASSGDSYEQYFGPGTRLTVT.

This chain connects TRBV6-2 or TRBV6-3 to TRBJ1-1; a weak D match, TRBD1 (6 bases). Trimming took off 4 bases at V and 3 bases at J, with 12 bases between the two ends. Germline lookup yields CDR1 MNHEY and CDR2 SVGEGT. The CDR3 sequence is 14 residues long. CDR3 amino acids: CASSWGGPHTEAFF. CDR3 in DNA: TGTGCCAGCAGTTGGGGGGGGCCCCACACTGAAGCTTTCTTT.

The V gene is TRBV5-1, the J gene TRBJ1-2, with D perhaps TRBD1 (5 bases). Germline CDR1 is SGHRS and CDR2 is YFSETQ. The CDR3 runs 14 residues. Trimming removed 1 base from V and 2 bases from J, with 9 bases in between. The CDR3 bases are TGCGCCAGCAGCTTGACGACAGCCAACTATGGCTACACCTTC. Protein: CASSLTTANYGYTF.